This entry concerns a single TCR beta chain. Other DNA sequences in this sample translate to the same CDR3. Trimming removed 2 bases at V and 1 base at J, with 4 bases between. The CDR3 spans 13 residues. The germline V gene has CDR1 SGDLS and CDR2 YYNGEE. The naive CD8 population came from CD45RO-negative cells selected for CCR7, without terminally differentiated effector memory CD45RA+ cells. TCRdb's copy holds only in-frame clones and misses some; the assay was immunoSEQ multiplex PCR. The profile shows hundreds of thousands of clones, nearly 97% of them singletons. The sample belongs to a study of shared clonotypes between healthy human individuals.

The chain couples TRBV9 to TRBJ2-1; no definite D call. Material for sequencing was naive CD8+ T cells sorted from blood. This clonotype was sampled from a woman younger than 45 in good health. The CDR3 here is CASSVGSYNEQFF. The CDR3 DNA reads TGTGCCAGCAGCGTCGGATCCTACAATGAGCAGTTCTTC.